A selection of T cell receptor beta chains follows, all from one sample in a study of identical twins. TCRdb reprocessed the 5' RACE reads via MiXCR and lists one record per CDR3 protein. The sample yields roughly 350,000 distinct CDR3 sequences, 7% to 9.5% seen once. Sequenced sample: naive T cells sorted from blood. Receptors originate from a woman aged 45-65 years in good health. CDR3s include the opening cysteine and the closing phenylalanine or tryptophan. A D gene is named only where the DNA matches it firmly.

D gene,V gene,J gene,CDR3 protein
.,TRBV30,TRBJ1-1,CAGGFTEAFF
.,TRBV10-3,TRBJ2-5,CAISRGLLNQETQYF
TRBD1,TRBV6-5,TRBJ1-2,CASSQRGDREYGYTF
TRBD2,TRBV5-1,TRBJ2-1,CASSLPSGDRTEFF
TRBD1,TRBV12-3/TRBV12-4,TRBJ2-5,CASSHRGLPETQYF
.,TRBV20-1,TRBJ1-5,CSARETKGFNQPQHF
.,TRBV12-3/TRBV12-4,TRBJ2-1,CASSLDSDNEQFF
TRBD2,TRBV7-6,TRBJ2-1,CASSLVSLAGVGAVNEQFF
TRBD1,TRBV5-1,TRBJ1-1,CASSRRDRGSLADLEAFF
.,TRBV12-3/TRBV12-4,TRBJ2-1,CASSFFGAGNEQFF
TRBD2,TRBV11-3,TRBJ2-2,CASTLRLAGVHGELFF
.,TRBV12-3/TRBV12-4,TRBJ1-5,CASSPVLSSNQPQHF
TRBD2,TRBV12-3/TRBV12-4,TRBJ2-1,CASSLTSGTGEQFF
TRBD2,TRBV7-9,TRBJ2-1,CASSFGLAGGDNEQFF
.,TRBV12-3/TRBV12-4,TRBJ2-5,CASSLTVPGEGETQYF
.,TRBV5-1,TRBJ1-3,CASKPISGNTIYF
.,TRBV7-7,TRBJ2-7,CASSLTESGEQYF
TRBD1,TRBV29-1,TRBJ2-7,CSVDDRGEEQYF
TRBD2,TRBV9,TRBJ2-1,CASSVGTSGYNEQFF
.,TRBV20-1,TRBJ2-4,CSARGGLAKNIQYF
.,TRBV18,TRBJ2-5,CASSPPRTSQETQYF
TRBD1,TRBV30,TRBJ2-1,CAWKWTGAHNEQFF
.,TRBV10-2,TRBJ2-1,CASSELDARFF
TRBD1,TRBV12-3/TRBV12-4,TRBJ2-1,CASTQGAFSPVNEQFF
.,TRBV28,TRBJ1-2,CASSFLYGYTF
TRBD2,TRBV7-9,TRBJ2-3,CASSFTTGLAGGDTQYF
.,TRBV6-5,TRBJ2-3,CASSYGAGSTDTQYF
TRBD2,TRBV20-1,TRBJ2-5,CSATGTSTETQYF
.,TRBV5-1,TRBJ2-2,CASSQPRGVNTGELFF
TRBD2,TRBV6-2/TRBV6-3,TRBJ2-7,CASSYVGGPSGEQYF
TRBD1,TRBV6-5,TRBJ1-1,CASKDRVITEAFF
.,TRBV29-1,TRBJ2-1,CSAKWGLDNEQFF
.,TRBV20-1,TRBJ2-1,CSARQTARNDQFF
TRBD2,TRBV3-1,TRBJ2-7,CASSQSGGPGEQYF
.,TRBV12-3/TRBV12-4,TRBJ2-3,CASSLEDTQYF
.,TRBV24-1,TRBJ2-3,CATSDPRDVTDTQYF
.,TRBV5-1,TRBJ1-1,CASKRTGNTEAFF
TRBD2,TRBV5-1,TRBJ2-7,CASSFTSGSDEQYF
TRBD1,TRBV12-3/TRBV12-4,TRBJ1-1,CASSLTGSAEAFF
TRBD2,TRBV12-3/TRBV12-4,TRBJ2-3,CASRPRTRTDTQYF
.,TRBV7-8,TRBJ2-1,CASSFGRQRGSEQFF
TRBD2,TRBV7-8,TRBJ2-1,CASSLARPGTSLDEQFF
.,TRBV10-3,TRBJ2-5,CAISQQEEETQYF
.,TRBV7-2,TRBJ2-1,CASSALLSNEQFF
TRBD1,TRBV6-5,TRBJ2-1,CASSRRQGNEQFF
.,TRBV29-1,TRBJ2-1,CSVPVFSYNEQFF
.,TRBV20-1,TRBJ2-1,CSARDRGTGNEQFF
.,TRBV20-1,TRBJ2-5,CSARVNQETQYF
TRBD2,TRBV7-2,TRBJ2-5,CASSLRGSWETQYF
.,TRBV3-1,TRBJ2-5,CASSQVPSRETQYF
.,TRBV2,TRBJ2-3,CASSEAASGTQYF
.,TRBV5-1,TRBJ2-1,CASSLPRTGARTSGGSYNEQFF
TRBD1,TRBV20-1,TRBJ2-1,CSARRTGTGGNNEQFF
.,TRBV7-9,TRBJ1-2,CASSLDPGLGGYTF
TRBD2,TRBV5-1,TRBJ2-1,CASSAAGTSVNEQFF
.,TRBV11-2,TRBJ2-1,CASSINRDTEQFF
.,TRBV29-1,TRBJ2-7,CSVMLTAYEQYF
TRBD1,TRBV25-1,TRBJ1-4,CASSPDRGRFNEKLFF
.,TRBV24-1,TRBJ1-2,CATSAGTDGYTF